A single sample gave rise to the 11 T cell receptor beta chains below, sequenced in a study of blood T cell repertoires in COVID-19. Assay: immunoSEQ multiplex PCR; the TCRdb copy retains only in-frame clones and omits some. The sample records approximately 100,000 clones, 70% to 90% being singletons. Sequenced material: peripheral blood. The receptor source for this set is a human donor in a cohort sampled during active COVID-19.

The gene calls are TRBV19 and TRBJ2-3; D call uncertain. Germline CDR1 is LNHDA and CDR2 is SQIVND (reference sequence). The CDR3 is 14 residues long. Trimming removed 3 bases from V and 2 bases from J, with 9 bases in between. The CDR3 here is CASSILMPTDTQYF. The CDR3 DNA sequence: TGTGCCAGTAGTATCCTAATGCCCACAGATACGCAGTATTTT.

The CDR3 DNA reads as TGTGCCAGCAGTGGGCGGAGTCCCAGCCCCTACGAGCAGTACTTC. Its translation: CASSGRSPSPYEQYF. The rearrangement joins TRBV25-1 to TRBJ2-7, with no clear D. This CDR3 has 15 amino acids. Germline CDR1 reads MGHDK; CDR2 reads SYGVNS. The V end lost 4 bases, the J end lost 2 bases, and 15 bases lay between the germline ends.

The gene calls are TRBV6-6 and TRBJ2-7; D is uncertain. CDR1 is MNHNY and CDR2 is SVGAGI in the germline V gene (reference sequence). The CDR3 totals 11 residues. V lost 5 bases, J lost 6 bases, and 8 bases lay in between. DNA for the CDR3: TGTGCCAGCAGTCTTCGTTCCGAGCAGTACTTC. Translation gives CASSLRSEQYF.

This clone showed up just once. The J gene is TRBJ2-2, the V gene TRBV15; perhaps TRBD2 as D (6 bases). The CDR3 contains 13 residues. V lost 5 bases, J lost 6 bases, and 10 bases lay in between. Germline CDR1 and CDR2: LNHNV and YYDKDF (reference sequence). The CDR3 here is CATSLEGPGELFF. CDR3 DNA sequence: TGTGCCACCAGCCTGGAGGGGCCCGGGGAGCTGTTTTTT.

The rearrangement uses TRBV6-5 and TRBJ1-1; 8 bases match TRBD1. Germline trimming cut 6 bases from V and 11 bases from J; bases unmatched to any gene: 14. The CDR3 contains 14 residues. Germline CDR1 MNHEY, CDR2 SVGAGI. CDR3 DNA: TGTGCCAGCAGCCATACCCGGGACAGGCTAGTTGCTTTCTTT. As protein: CASSHTRDRLVAFF.

The chain is built from TRBV5-1 and TRBJ2-5; TRBD1 aligns across 9 bases. Trimming took 5 bases from V and 1 from J; bases not matched to a gene: 9. Germline lookup yields CDR1 SGHRS and CDR2 YFSETQ. This CDR3 spans 16 amino acids. This CDR3 reads CASRLPGQGTQETQYF. The DNA for the CDR3 is TGCGCCAGCAGACTCCCGGGACAGGGCACCCAAGAGACCCAGTACTTC.

This chain uses TRBV14 with TRBJ2-2; D possibly corresponds to TRBD2 (5 bases). This CDR3 is 17 amino acids long. CDR1 and CDR2 from the germline V gene are SGHDN and FVKESK. The V gene lost 3 bases and the J gene lost 5 bases, with 19 bases spanning the gap. DNA of the CDR3: TGTGCCAGCAGCCACCTGAGACCCGTAGCGACGACCGGGGAGCTGTTTTTT. Translation: CASSHLRPVATTGELFF.

This clone was observed once. The chain joins TRBV5-1 to TRBJ1-1; 11 nucleotides line up with TRBD1. The CDR3 has 15 residues. Looked up from germline, CDR1 is SGHRS and CDR2 is YFSETQ. The V gene end was trimmed by 6 bases and the J gene end by 4 bases; junction bases not matched to a gene: 8. The CDR3 protein is CASTISGTGGTEAFF. In DNA, the CDR3 is TGCGCCAGCACCATATCCGGGACAGGGGGCACTGAAGCTTTCTTT.

The chain recombines TRBV21-1 with TRBJ2-1; the table names TRBD2, a call not compared with the DNA. TRBV21-1 is labeled a pseudogene. CDR3 length equals 16 residues. In DNA form, the CDR3 reads TGTGCCAGCAGCAACTCTCCTAGCGGGAGGAGGGGTGAGCAGTTCTTC. This gives the protein CASSNSPSGRRGEQFF.

The CDR3 is CASSLSGAGGEGTQYF. The CDR3 coding sequence is TGCGCCAGCAGCCTTTCCGGGGCGGGAGGAGAGGGTACGCAGTATTTT. The V call is TRBV5-1, the J call TRBJ2-3; 8 bases fit TRBD2. J was trimmed by 8 bases and V by 4 bases; bases with no gene match: 15. CDR1 and CDR2 from the germline V gene are SGHRS and YFSETQ. This CDR3 is 16 amino acids long.

The V and J genes are TRBV10-3 and TRBJ2-2; TRBD2 aligns across 8 bases. This CDR3 has 15 amino acids. Germline V CDR1 and CDR2: ENHRY, SYGVKD. V shed 3 bases, J shed 7 bases, and the junction held 7 bases outside the gene matches. CDR3 region: CAISDPQRENGELFF. The CDR3 DNA follows: TGTGCCATCAGTGACCCCCAGCGGGAGAACGGGGAGCTGTTTTTT.